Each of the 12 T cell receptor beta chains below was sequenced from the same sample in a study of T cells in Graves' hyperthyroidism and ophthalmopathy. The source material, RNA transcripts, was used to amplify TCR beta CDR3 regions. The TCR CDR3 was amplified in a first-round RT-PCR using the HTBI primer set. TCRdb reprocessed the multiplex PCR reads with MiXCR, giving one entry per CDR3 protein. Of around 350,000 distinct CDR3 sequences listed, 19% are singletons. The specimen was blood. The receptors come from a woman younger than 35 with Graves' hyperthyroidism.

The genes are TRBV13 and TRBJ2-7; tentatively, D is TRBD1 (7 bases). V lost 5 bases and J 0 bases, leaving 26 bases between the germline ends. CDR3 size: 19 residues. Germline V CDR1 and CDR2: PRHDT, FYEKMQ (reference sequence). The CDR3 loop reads CASSASRGDRTLFSYEQYF. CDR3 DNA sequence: TGTGCCAGCAGCGCCTCCAGGGGGGATCGGACCCTATTCTCCTACGAGCAGTACTTC.

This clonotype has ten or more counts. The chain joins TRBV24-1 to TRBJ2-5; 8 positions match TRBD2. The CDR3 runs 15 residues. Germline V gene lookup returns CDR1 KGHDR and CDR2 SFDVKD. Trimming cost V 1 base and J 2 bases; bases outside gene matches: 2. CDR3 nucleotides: TGTGCCACCAGTGATTTTCGGGGGGGTCAAGAGACCCAGTACTTC. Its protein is CATSDFRGGQETQYF.

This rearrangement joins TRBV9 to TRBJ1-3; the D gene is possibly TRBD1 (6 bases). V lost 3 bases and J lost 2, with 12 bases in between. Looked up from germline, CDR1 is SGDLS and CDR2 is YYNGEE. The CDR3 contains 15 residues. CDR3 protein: CASSAGAGPGNTIYF. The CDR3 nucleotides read TGTGCCAGCAGCGCAGGGGCCGGACCTGGAAACACCATATATTTT.

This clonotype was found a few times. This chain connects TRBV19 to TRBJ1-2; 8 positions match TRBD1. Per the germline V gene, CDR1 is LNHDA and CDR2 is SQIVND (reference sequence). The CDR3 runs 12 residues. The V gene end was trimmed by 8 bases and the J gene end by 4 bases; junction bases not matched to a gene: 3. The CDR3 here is CASRDRLYGYTF. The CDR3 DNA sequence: TGTGCCAGTCGGGACAGGCTCTATGGCTACACCTTC.

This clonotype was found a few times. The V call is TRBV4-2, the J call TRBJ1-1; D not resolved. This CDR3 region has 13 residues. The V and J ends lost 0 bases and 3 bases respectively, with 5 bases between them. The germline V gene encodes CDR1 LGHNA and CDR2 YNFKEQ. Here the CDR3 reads CASSQERDTEAFF. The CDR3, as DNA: TGTGCCAGCAGCCAAGAGCGGGACACTGAAGCTTTCTTT.

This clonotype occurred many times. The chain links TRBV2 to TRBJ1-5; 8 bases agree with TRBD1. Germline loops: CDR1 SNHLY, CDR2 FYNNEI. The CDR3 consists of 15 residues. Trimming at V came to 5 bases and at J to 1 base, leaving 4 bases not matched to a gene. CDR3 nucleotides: TGTGCCAGCAGTCCGGACAGGGCAAGCAATCAGCCCCAGCATTTT. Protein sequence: CASSPDRASNQPQHF.

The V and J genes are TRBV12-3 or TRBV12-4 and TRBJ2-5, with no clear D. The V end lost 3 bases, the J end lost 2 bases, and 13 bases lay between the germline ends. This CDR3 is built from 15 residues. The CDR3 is CASSLGRALQETQYF. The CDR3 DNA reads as TGTGCCAGCAGTTTGGGCCGTGCCTTACAAGAGACCCAGTACTTC.

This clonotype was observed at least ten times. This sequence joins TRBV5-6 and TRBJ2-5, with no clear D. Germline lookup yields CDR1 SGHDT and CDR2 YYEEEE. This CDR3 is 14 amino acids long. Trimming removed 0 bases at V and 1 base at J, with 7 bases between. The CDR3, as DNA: TGTGCCAGCAGCTTGGGTAGTCTCCAAGAGACCCAGTACTTC. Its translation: CASSLGSLQETQYF.

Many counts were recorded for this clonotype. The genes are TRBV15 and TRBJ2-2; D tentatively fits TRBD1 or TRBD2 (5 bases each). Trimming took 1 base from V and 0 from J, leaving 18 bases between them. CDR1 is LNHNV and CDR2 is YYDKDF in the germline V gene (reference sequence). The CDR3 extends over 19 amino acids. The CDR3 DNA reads TGTGCCACCAGCAGAGCACACCCGAGAGGGGTTACGAACACCGGGGAGCTGTTTTTT. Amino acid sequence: CATSRAHPRGVTNTGELFF.

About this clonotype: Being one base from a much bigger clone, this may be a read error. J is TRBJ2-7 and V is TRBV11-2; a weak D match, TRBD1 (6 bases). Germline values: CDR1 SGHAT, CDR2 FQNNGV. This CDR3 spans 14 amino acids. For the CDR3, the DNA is TGTGCCAGCAGCTTAGTGACAGGCAACTACGAGCAGTGCTTC. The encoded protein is CASSLVTGNYEQCF.

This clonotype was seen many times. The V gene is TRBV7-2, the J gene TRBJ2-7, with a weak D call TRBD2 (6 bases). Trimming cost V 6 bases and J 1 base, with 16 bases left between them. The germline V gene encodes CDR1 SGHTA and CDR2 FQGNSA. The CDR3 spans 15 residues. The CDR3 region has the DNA TGTGCCAGCAGTTTCCATTTCCGGGGGTCCTACGAGCAGTACTTC. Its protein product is CASSFHFRGSYEQYF.

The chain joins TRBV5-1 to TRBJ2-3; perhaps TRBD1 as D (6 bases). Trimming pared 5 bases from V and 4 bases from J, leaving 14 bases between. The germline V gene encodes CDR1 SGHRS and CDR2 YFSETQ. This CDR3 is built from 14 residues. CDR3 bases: TGCGCCAGCAGACTAGGGGGACGGGCAGATACGCAGTATTTT. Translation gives CASRLGGRADTQYF.